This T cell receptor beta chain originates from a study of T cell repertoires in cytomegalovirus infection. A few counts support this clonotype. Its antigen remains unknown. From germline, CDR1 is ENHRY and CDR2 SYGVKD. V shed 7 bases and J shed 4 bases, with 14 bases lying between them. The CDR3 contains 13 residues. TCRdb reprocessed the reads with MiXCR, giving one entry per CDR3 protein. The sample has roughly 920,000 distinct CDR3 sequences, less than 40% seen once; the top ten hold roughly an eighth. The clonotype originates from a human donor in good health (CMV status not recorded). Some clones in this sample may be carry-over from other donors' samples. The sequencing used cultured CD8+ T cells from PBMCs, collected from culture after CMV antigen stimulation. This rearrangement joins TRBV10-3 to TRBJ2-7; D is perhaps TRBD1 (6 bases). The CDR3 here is CAITRGEGYEQYV. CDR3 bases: TGTGCCATCACCAGGGGAGAGGGGTACGAGCAGTACGTC.